This T cell receptor (beta chain) was captured in a study of T-cell reconstitution after alpha-beta-depleted transplantation in children. About this clonotype itself: Its cognate antigen is unknown.

Study observations and caveats: Reportedly, only several hundred clones from non-depleted graft cells drove alpha-beta T-cell counts at about two months.

V lost 7 bases and J 3 bases, leaving 14 bases between the germline ends. From germline, CDR1 is SGHRS and CDR2 YFSETQ. CDR3 length equals 13 residues. TCRbeta library preparation incorporated unique molecular identifiers. TCRdb passed the PCR reads through MiXCR, listing each CDR3 protein once. The data hold roughly 420,000 distinct CDR3 sequences, with roughly 15% observed a single time. The chain carries TRBV5-1 and TRBJ2-7; D call uncertain. Sequencing used PBMCs, mostly from graft donor cells, obtained 360 days after TCRalphabeta/CD19-depleted stem cell transplant. The TCR was taken from a boy under three years old who had a stem cell transplant for Wiskott-Aldrich syndrome, so the T cells may come from the graft donor. The CDR3 sequence: CASSVSHLYEQYF. In DNA form, the CDR3 reads TGCGCCAGCTCGGTATCACACCTCTACGAGCAGTACTTC.